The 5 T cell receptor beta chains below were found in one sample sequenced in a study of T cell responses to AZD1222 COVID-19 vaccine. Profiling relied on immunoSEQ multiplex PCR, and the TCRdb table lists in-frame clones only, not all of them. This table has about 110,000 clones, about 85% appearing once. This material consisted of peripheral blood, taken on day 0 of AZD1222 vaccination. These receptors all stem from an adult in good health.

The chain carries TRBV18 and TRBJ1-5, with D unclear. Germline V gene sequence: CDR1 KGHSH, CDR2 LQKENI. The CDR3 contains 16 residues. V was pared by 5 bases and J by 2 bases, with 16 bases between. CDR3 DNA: TGTGCCAGCTCAATGGGAGGCACGAGGGGCAATCAGCCCCAGCATTTT. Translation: CASSMGGTRGNQPQHF. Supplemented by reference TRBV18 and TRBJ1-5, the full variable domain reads NAGVMQNPRHLVRRRGQEARLRCSPMKGHSHVYWYRQLPEEGLKFMVYLQKENIIDESGMPKERFSAEFPKEGPSILRIQQVVRGDSAAYFCASSMGGTRGNQPQHFGDGTRLSIL.

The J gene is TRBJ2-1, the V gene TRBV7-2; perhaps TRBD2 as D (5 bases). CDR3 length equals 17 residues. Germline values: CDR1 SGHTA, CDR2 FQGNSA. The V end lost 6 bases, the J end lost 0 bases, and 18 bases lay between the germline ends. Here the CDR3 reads CASSPRGPLSSYNEQFF. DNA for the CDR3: TGTGCCAGCAGTCCCCGCGGGCCGTTAAGCTCCTACAATGAGCAGTTCTTC. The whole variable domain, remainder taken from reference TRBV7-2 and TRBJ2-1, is GAGVSQSPSNKVTEKGKDVELRCDPISGHTALYWYRQSLGQGLEFLIYFQGNSAPDKSGLPSDRFSAERTGGSVSTLTIQRTQQEDSAVYLCASSPRGPLSSYNEQFFGPGTRLTVL.

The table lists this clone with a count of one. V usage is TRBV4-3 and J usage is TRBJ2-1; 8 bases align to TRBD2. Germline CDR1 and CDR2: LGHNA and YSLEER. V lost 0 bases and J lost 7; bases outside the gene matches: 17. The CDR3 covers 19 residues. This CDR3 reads CASSQDRPTGGAGENEQFF. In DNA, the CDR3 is TGCGCCAGCAGCCAAGACCGCCCCACGGGGGGGGCTGGAGAGAATGAGCAGTTCTTC.

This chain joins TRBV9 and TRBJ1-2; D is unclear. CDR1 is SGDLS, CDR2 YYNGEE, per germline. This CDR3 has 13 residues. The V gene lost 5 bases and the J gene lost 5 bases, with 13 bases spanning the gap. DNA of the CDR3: TGTGCCAGCAGTCCCACCAACAGTTATGGCTACACCTTC. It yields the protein CASSPTNSYGYTF.

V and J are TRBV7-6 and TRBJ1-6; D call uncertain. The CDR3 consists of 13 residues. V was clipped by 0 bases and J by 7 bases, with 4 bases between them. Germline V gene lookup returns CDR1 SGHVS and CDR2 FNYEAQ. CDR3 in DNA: TGTGCCAGCAGCTTAGCCAAAAATTCACCCCTCCACTTT. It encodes CASSLAKNSPLHF.